The 17 T cell receptor beta chains presented below share a single source sample, sequenced in a study of control samples from healthy donors and cancer patients. The method was immunoSEQ multiplex PCR; TCRdb's version includes in-frame clones alone and lacks a portion of them. The sample yields 30,000 to 35,000 clones, approximately 95% seen once. Sequencing was carried out using blood. Receptors originate from a man aged 55 to 70 in good health.

This chain connects TRBV19 to TRBJ1-4; D not certain. This CDR3 spans 13 amino acids. V was shortened by 5 bases and J by 5 bases, with 9 bases between the two germline ends. Per the germline V gene, CDR1 is LNHDA and CDR2 is SQIVND (reference sequence). DNA for the CDR3: TGTGCCAGTAGTCAAGGACGCAATGAAAAACTGTTTTTT. It encodes CASSQGRNEKLFF. The full variable domain, rest sourced from reference TRBV19 and TRBJ1-4, is DGGITQSPKYLFRKEGQNVTLSCEQNLNHDAMYWYRQDPGQGLRLIYYSQIVNDFQKGDIAEGYSVSREKKESFPLTVTSAQKNPTAFYLCASSQGRNEKLFFGSGTQLSVL.

This clone was counted a single time. The V and J genes are TRBV5-4 and TRBJ1-2, with a tentative D call TRBD1 (6 bases). This CDR3 comprises 12 residues. CDR1 is SGHNT and CDR2 is YYREEE in the germline V gene (reference sequence). Trimming stripped 4 bases from V and 8 bases from J, with 12 bases between. CDR3: CASSNRVGGYTF. Written as DNA, the CDR3 is TGTGCCAGCAGCAACAGGGTTGGAGGCTACACCTTC. The full variable domain, in which reference TRBV5-4 and TRBJ1-2 provide the parts outside the CDR3, is ETGVTQSPTHLIKTRGQQVTLRCSSQSGHNTVSWYQQALGQGPQFIFQYYREEENGRGNFPPRFSGLQFPNYSSELNVNALELDDSALYLCASSNRVGGYTFGSGTRLTVV.

This clone was counted only a few times. V gene TRBV27 combines with J gene TRBJ2-2; 8 bases match TRBD1. The CDR3 totals 16 residues. Germline V gene data show CDR1 as MNHEY and CDR2 as SMNVEV (reference sequence). J gave up 1 base and V 1 base, and 2 bases lay outside the gene matches. The CDR3 loop reads CASSLLGQGNTGELFF. In DNA form, the CDR3 reads TGTGCCAGCAGTTTATTAGGACAGGGGAACACCGGGGAGCTGTTTTTT.

This rearrangement joins TRBV20-1 to TRBJ1-6; no definite D call. The CDR3 is made up of 13 amino acids. Germline values: CDR1 DFQATT, CDR2 SNEGSKA (reference sequence). V lost 3 bases and J 7 bases, leaving 10 bases between the germline ends. This chain's CDR3 is CSASGPPNSPLHF. The CDR3 DNA reads as TGCAGTGCTAGTGGTCCACCAAATTCACCCCTCCACTTT.

This clone appeared once. The chain employs TRBV6-2 or TRBV6-3 and TRBJ1-6; D not resolved. This CDR3 contains 14 residues. Germline-derived CDR1 and CDR2 are MNHEY and SVGEGT. V was shortened by 6 bases and J by 1 base, with 7 bases between the two germline ends. The DNA of the CDR3 is TGTGCCAGCAGCCCTTTTTCCTATAATTCACCCCTCCACTTT. Protein sequence: CASSPFSYNSPLHF.

The chain is built from TRBV15 and TRBJ2-7; 8 bases line up with TRBD1. J was trimmed by 1 base and V by 0 bases; bases with no gene match: 11. The CDR3 has 18 amino acids. Looked up from germline, CDR1 is LNHNV and CDR2 is YYDKDF (reference sequence). CDR3 loop: CATSRDTAGGMRSYEQYF. The CDR3 coding sequence is TGTGCCACCAGCAGAGATACGGCAGGGGGCATGAGGTCCTACGAGCAGTACTTC.

The genes are TRBV10-3 and TRBJ1-2; 9 nucleotides agree with TRBD1. The CDR3 totals 14 residues. CDR1 is ENHRY, CDR2 SYGVKD, per germline. The V and J ends lost 7 bases and 5 bases, in that order; junction bases with no gene match: 8. The CDR3 coding sequence is TGTGCCATCACGGGGACAGGGAAAGATTATGGCTACACCTTC. It codes for CAITGTGKDYGYTF.

Concerning this clone itself: Other DNA sequences within the sample encode an identical CDR3. The chain links TRBV12-2 to TRBJ1-4. TRBV12-2 corresponds to a pseudogene. The CDR3 is 16 amino acids. CDR3 sequence: CASRPKVQTTNEKLFF. CDR3 sequence (DNA): TGTGCGAGTCGCCCCAAGGTGCAAACAACTAATGAAAAACTGTTTTTT.

On this clone: The junction departs from germline at one end; a sequencing error may be responsible. The chain links TRBV15 to TRBJ1-2; D gene uncertain. The CDR3 has 13 residues. Germline CDR1 and CDR2: LNHNV and YYDKDF (reference sequence). Written as DNA, the CDR3 is TGTGCCACCAGCAGAGAGGCCTTTATCGTAGAGGACTTC. Translation: CATSREAFIVEDF.

The chain combines TRBV19 with TRBJ1-5; possible D gene TRBD1, 5 bases. The CDR3 sequence is 15 residues long. V lost 7 bases and J lost 4, with 17 bases in between. Germline values: CDR1 LNHDA, CDR2 SQIVND (reference sequence). The CDR3 DNA reads as TGTGCCAGTATGGCAGGGACCAGCCAAAATCAGCCCCAGCATTTT. This sequence encodes CASMAGTSQNQPQHF.

The V call is TRBV27, the J call TRBJ2-2; maybe TRBD1 (6 bases). The CDR3 spans 15 residues. Trimming removed 4 bases from V and 1 base from J, with 10 bases in between. Per the germline V gene, CDR1 is MNHEY and CDR2 is SMNVEV (reference sequence). The CDR3 region is CASSSSDRNTGELFF. The CDR3 DNA is TGTGCCAGCAGTTCCTCGGACAGGAACACCGGGGAGCTGTTTTTT.

J is TRBJ1-4 and V is TRBV19; TRBD1 aligns across 7 bases. This CDR3 is 16 amino acids long. Germline trimming cut 5 bases from V and 0 bases from J; bases unmatched to any gene: 6. Germline V gives CDR1 LNHDA, CDR2 SQIVND (reference sequence). CDR3: CASSHTGVATNEKLFF. CDR3 sequence (DNA): TGTGCCAGTAGTCATACAGGGGTTGCAACTAATGAAAAACTGTTTTTT.

J is TRBJ2-3 and V is TRBV19; 8 positions match TRBD2. Germline CDR1 LNHDA, CDR2 SQIVND (reference sequence). CDR3 length equals 16 residues. V was clipped by 2 bases and J by 1 base; unmatched bases: 5. The CDR3 is CASSIRPGGGTDTQYF. The CDR3 nucleotides are TGTGCCAGTAGTATACGCCCGGGGGGGGGCACAGATACGCAGTATTTT. Looking up the rest from reference TRBV19 and TRBJ2-3 gives the full variable domain: DGGITQSPKYLFRKEGQNVTLSCEQNLNHDAMYWYRQDPGQGLRLIYYSQIVNDFQKGDIAEGYSVSREKKESFPLTVTSAQKNPTAFYLCASSIRPGGGTDTQYFGPGTRLTVL.

This chain links TRBV28 with TRBJ2-7; 9 positions match TRBD1. The germline V gene has CDR1 MDHEN and CDR2 SYDVKM. This CDR3 contains 16 residues. The V segment lost 4 bases and the J segment 4 bases; nucleotides outside the gene matches: 11. CDR3 loop: CASSSPHETGGYEQYF. The CDR3 region has the DNA TGTGCCAGCAGTTCCCCACATGAGACAGGGGGTTACGAGCAGTACTTC.

This clone was recorded only once. The V call is TRBV10-3, the J call TRBJ1-5, with 8 bases aligning to TRBD1. The germline CDR1 and CDR2 sequences are ENHRY and SYGVKD. CDR3 length: 15 amino acids. After removal of 2 bases from V and 6 bases from J, the junction contained 6 bases not matched to a gene. The CDR3 loop reads CAISEQTGDGQPQHF. CDR3 nucleotides: TGTGCCATCAGTGAGCAGACAGGGGATGGTCAGCCCCAGCATTTT.

The rearrangement joins TRBV7-7 to TRBJ2-1; D assignment may be TRBD1 or TRBD2 (7 bases each). The germline V and J ends were trimmed by 4 bases and 3 bases, with 13 bases remaining between them. Germline V gene sequence: CDR1 SSHAT, CDR2 FNYEAQ (reference sequence). There are 15 residues in the CDR3. Written as DNA, the CDR3 is TGTGCCAGCAGCTCTGACAGGGACTACTACAATGAGCAGTTCTTC. Its protein is CASSSDRDYYNEQFF.

This sequence joins TRBV11-2 and TRBJ2-2, with unresolved D. V shed 5 bases and J shed 6 bases, with 10 bases lying between them. The CDR3 is 13 amino acids. Per the germline V gene, CDR1 is SGHAT and CDR2 is FQNNGV. This chain's CDR3 is CASSRPVSGELFF. In DNA form, the CDR3 reads TGTGCCAGCAGCCGCCCGGTGTCCGGGGAGCTGTTTTTT.